A selection of T cell receptor beta chains follows, all from one sample in a study of Ad26.COV2.S vaccination and SARS-CoV-2 variants. TCRdb's table, derived via immunoSEQ multiplex PCR, lists solely in-frame clones and lacks some. The sample has over 400,000 clones, around 92% seen once; the top ten hold about 1.6%. Specimen: peripheral blood, collected in a trial of Ad26.COV2.S vaccine versus placebo. The source of these receptors is a person between 18 and 65 years old who received the Ad26.COV2.S COVID-19 vaccine or a placebo. The CDR3 runs from the conserved cysteine through the conserved F or W. D genes are given only for firm matches. The size entry is marked missing in some rows and otherwise reads once, few, many or a size class.

clone_size | j_call | v_call | d_call | cdr3_aa | cdr3_nt
NA | TRBJ1-5 | TRBV7-9 | TRBD1 | CASSRDRYQPQHF | TGTGCCAGCAGCCGGGACAGATATCAGCCCCAGCATTTT
NA | TRBJ1-2 | TRBV7-9 | NA | CASSSNHAREGGYTF | TGTGCCAGCAGCTCCAACCACGCCAGGGAAGGCGGCTACACCTTC
NA | TRBJ1-3 | TRBV11-2 | TRBD1 | CASSSKGTAKAISGNTIYF | TGTGCCAGCAGCTCCAAAGGGACAGCGAAAGCGATTTCTGGAAACACCATATATTTT
NA | TRBJ2-7 | TRBV11-2 | TRBD1 | CATRRGQGLIYEQYF | TGTGCCACCAGGAGGGGACAGGGTCTTATCTACGAGCAGTACTTC
NA | TRBJ1-4 | TRBV5-8 | TRBD1 | CASSLAGQGPAPGKLFF | TGTGCCAGCAGCTTGGCGGGACAGGGGCCCGCCCCCGGAAAACTGTTTTTT
NA | TRBJ2-7 | TRBV5-5 | NA | CASSPKGAYEQYF | TGTGCCAGCAGCCCTAAGGGGGCCTACGAGCAGTACTTC
NA | TRBJ2-3 | TRBV4-3 | TRBD2 | CASSQGASGSSTDTQYF | TGCGCCAGCAGCCAAGGGGCTAGCGGTTCTAGCACAGATACGCAGTATTTT
NA | TRBJ2-7 | TRBV5-4 | NA | CASSLTFQGEQYF | TGTGCCAGCAGCTTGACCTTTCAGGGCGAGCAGTACTTC
NA | TRBJ2-1 | TRBV9 | TRBD2 | CASSVAGTSGGAKMNEQFF | TGTGCCAGCAGCGTAGCCGGGACTAGCGGGGGGGCCAAAATGAATGAGCAGTTCTTC
NA | TRBJ2-5 | TRBV7-2 | TRBD2 | CASSPGPSGGPLGETQYF | TGTGCCAGCAGCCCTGGGCCTAGCGGGGGCCCTTTGGGAGAGACCCAGTACTTC
NA | TRBJ2-2 | TRBV27 | NA | CASSLSSGATGELFF | TGTGCCAGCAGTTTATCGTCAGGGGCCACCGGGGAGCTGTTTTTT
NA | TRBJ1-5 | TRBV7-9 | NA | CASSLEEAAGWYSNQPQHF | TGTGCCAGCAGCTTAGAGGAGGCGGCAGGGTGGTATAGCAATCAGCCCCAGCATTTT
NA | TRBJ2-5 | TRBV6-2/TRBV6-3 | TRBD1 | CASSGTGRTWTQYF | TGTGCCAGCAGCGGGACAGGTCGGACGTGGACCCAGTACTTC
NA | TRBJ2-7 | TRBV6-5 | NA | CASRHPAGEQYF | TGTGCCAGCAGGCACCCCGCGGGTGAGCAGTACTTC
NA | TRBJ2-1 | TRBV9 | NA | CASGGARYNEQFF | TGTGCCAGCGGGGGGGCGAGGTACAATGAGCAGTTCTTC
once | TRBJ2-1 | TRBV27 | NA | CASSSIGLGNEQFF | TGTGCCAGCAGTTCCATAGGGCTCGGTAATGAGCAGTTCTTC
NA | TRBJ2-5 | TRBV2 | NA | CASSALRETQYF | TGTGCCAGCAGTGCTCTGCGAGAGACCCAGTACTTC
NA | TRBJ2-1 | TRBV7-9 | TRBD2 | CASSSTSSGGRQFF | TGTGCCAGCAGCTCAACTTCAAGCGGGGGACGGCAGTTCTTC
NA | TRBJ1-4 | TRBV2 | NA | CASSNRGGANNEKLFF | TGTGCCAGCAGCAACCGGGGGGGGGCGAATAATGAAAAACTGTTTTTT
once | TRBJ2-7 | TRBV6-6 | TRBD2 | CASSLAGPTYEQYF | TGTGCCAGCAGTTTAGCGGGTCCCACCTACGAGCAGTACTTC
NA | TRBJ1-5 | TRBV5-6 | NA | CASSLNRGWTENQPQHF | TGTGCCAGCAGCTTGAATCGAGGGTGGACAGAAAATCAGCCCCAGCATTTT
NA | TRBJ1-2 | TRBV19 | NA | CASSYETASGYTF | TGTGCCAGTTCTTATGAGACCGCTAGCGGCTACACCTTC
NA | TRBJ1-6 | TRBV10-2 | NA | CASSEQIYNSPLHF | TGCGCCAGCAGTGAGCAGATTTATAATTCACCCCTCCACTTT
NA | TRBJ2-2 | TRBV7-6 | TRBD1 | CASSPRDRGAGELFF | TGTGCCAGCAGCCCTAGGGACAGGGGAGCCGGGGAGCTGTTTTTT
NA | TRBJ2-1 | TRBV6-6 | TRBD2 | CASSWTSGGYNEQFF | TGTGCCAGCAGTTGGACTAGCGGGGGCTACAATGAGCAGTTCTTC
NA | TRBJ1-5 | TRBV10-1 | TRBD1 | CASSVTGVIVTIYSNQPQHF | TGCGCCAGCAGTGTAACAGGGGTTATAGTCACTATTTATAGCAATCAGCCCCAGCATTTT
NA | TRBJ1-4 | TRBV7-2 | NA | CASSLDPGPREKLFF | TGTGCCAGCAGCTTAGATCCGGGACCTCGGGAAAAACTGTTTTTT
once | TRBJ2-2 | TRBV6-5 | NA | CASHRYPPTGELFF | TGTGCCAGCCATCGCTACCCGCCAACCGGGGAGCTGTTTTTT
NA | TRBJ2-7 | TRBV18 | NA | CASSPSGTRSYEQYF | TGTGCCAGCTCACCATCCGGGACCCGGTCCTACGAGCAGTACTTC
NA | TRBJ2-7 | TRBV6-2/TRBV6-3 | NA | CASSYPFYEQYF | TGTGCCAGCAGTTACCCGTTCTACGAGCAGTACTTC
NA | TRBJ2-2 | TRBV5-1 | NA | CASSPVWGTGELFF | TGCGCCAGCAGCCCCGTCTGGGGCACCGGGGAGCTGTTTTTT
NA | TRBJ1-3 | TRBV7-2 | NA | CASSSRSGNTIYF | TGTGCCAGCAGCTCACGGTCCGGAAACACCATATATTTT
NA | TRBJ2-5 | TRBV5-1 | NA | CASSLVAARGETQYF | TGCGCCAGCAGCTTGGTTGCGGCCCGAGGGGAGACCCAGTACTTC
NA | TRBJ2-7 | TRBV27 | NA | CASSLSSPPRGFGNEQYF | TGTGCCAGCAGTTTATCTTCCCCCCCGAGAGGGTTTGGCAACGAGCAGTACTTC
NA | TRBJ2-7 | TRBV4-3 | NA | CASSQGLAGAGEQYF | TGCGCCAGCAGCCAAGGACTGGCAGGGGCTGGAGAGCAGTACTTC
NA | TRBJ2-7 | TRBV23-1 | TRBD1 | CASNVLCRGWEEQYF | TGCGCCAGCAATGTCCTCTGCAGGGGGTGGGAGGAGCAGTACTTC
NA | TRBJ2-3 | TRBV5-1 | NA | CASHPAVVPDTQYF | TGCGCCAGCCATCCGGCCGTAGTCCCAGATACGCAGTATTTT
NA | TRBJ1-1 | TRBV10-3 | TRBD1 | CAISEPLGTGANTEAFF | TGTGCCATCAGTGAGCCATTGGGGACAGGGGCGAACACTGAAGCTTTCTTT
NA | TRBJ2-7 | TRBV5-1 | TRBD1 | CASSWTGGGEQYF | TGCGCCAGCAGCTGGACAGGGGGCGGCGAGCAGTACTTC
few | TRBJ1-2 | TRBV29-1 | NA | CSVLVDDNYGYTF | TGCAGCGTTTTGGTGGATGATAACTATGGCTACACCTTC
few | TRBJ1-2 | TRBV19 | NA | CASSIARDYGYTF | TGTGCCAGTAGTATCGCCAGGGACTATGGCTACACCTTC
NA | TRBJ1-1 | TRBV19 | NA | CATSWGTATEAFF | TGTGCCACCAGCTGGGGAACGGCGACTGAAGCTTTCTTT
NA | TRBJ2-2 | TRBV6-5 | NA | CASSSTERLNTGELFF | TGTGCCAGCAGTTCAACAGAAAGACTGAACACCGGGGAGCTGTTTTTT
NA | TRBJ2-5 | TRBV30 | NA | CAWSVSWETQYF | TGTGCCTGGAGTGTTTCTTGGGAGACCCAGTACTTC
NA | TRBJ2-3 | TRBV19 | NA | CASSIIPSSTDTQYF | TGTGCCAGTAGTATTATCCCTTCTAGCACAGATACGCAGTATTTT
NA | TRBJ2-2 | TRBV19 | NA | CASSIVGNTGELFF | TGTGCCAGTAGTATCGTGGGGAACACCGGGGAGCTGTTTTTT
NA | TRBJ2-7 | TRBV6-5 | NA | CASSTLYEQYF | TGTGCCAGCTCGACGCTCTACGAGCAGTACTTC
NA | TRBJ2-7 | TRBV7-9 | NA | CASSLVTGSSYEQYF | TGTGCCAGCAGCTTGGTTACAGGGAGCTCCTACGAGCAGTACTTC
NA | TRBJ1-6 | TRBV13 | NA | CASSLGGSSYNSPLHF | TGTGCCAGCAGCTTAGGGGGGAGCTCCTATAATTCACCCCTCCACTTT
NA | TRBJ1-2 | TRBV18 | TRBD1 | CASSPPRGQGYGYTF | TGTGCCAGCTCACCACCGAGGGGGCAGGGCTATGGCTACACCTTC
NA | TRBJ1-5 | TRBV18 | NA | CASSSLLRNQPQHF | TGTGCCAGCTCATCACTTCTTCGCAATCAGCCCCAGCATTTT
NA | TRBJ1-1 | TRBV7-8 | NA | CASSLKLQMNTEAFF | TGTGCCAGCAGCTTAAAACTCCAGATGAACACTGAAGCTTTCTTT
NA | TRBJ1-2 | TRBV7-9 | NA | CASSFEGRAIGYTF | TGTGCCAGCAGCTTTGAGGGGAGGGCTATTGGCTACACCTTC
NA | TRBJ2-3 | TRBV9 | NA | CASSVVYDQISTDTQYF | TGTGCCAGCAGCGTAGTTTACGACCAAATTAGCACAGATACGCAGTATTTT
once | TRBJ1-5 | TRBV19 | TRBD1 | CASSVAEDRADQPQHF | TGTGCCAGTAGTGTGGCTGAGGACAGGGCTGATCAGCCCCAGCATTTT